Presented here are 10 T cell receptor beta chains from one specimen sequenced in a study of blood T cell repertoires in COVID-19. Generated by immunoSEQ multiplex PCR, the TCRdb table keeps only in-frame clones and is missing some. The sample lists fewer than 250,000 clones, about nine tenths occurring once. The sequencing input was peripheral blood. These receptors came from a man aged 30-40 years with COVID-19, enrolled during active disease.

CDR3 protein: CASSLHRGTYEQYF. CDR3 DNA sequence: TGTGCCAGCAGCTTGCACCGGGGGACCTACGAGCAGTACTTC. This chain uses TRBV5-6 with TRBJ2-7, with D possibly TRBD2 on 6 matching bases. Trimming took off 1 base at V and 2 bases at J, with 10 bases between the two ends. Germline-derived CDR1 and CDR2 are SGHDT and YYEEEE. This CDR3 is 14 amino acids long.

The CDR3 loop is CASSVGGAGYEQYF. CDR3 DNA sequence: TGTGCCAGCAGCGTAGGAGGGGCGGGGTACGAGCAGTACTTC. The genes are TRBV9 and TRBJ2-7; D is possibly TRBD2 (6 bases). Germline V gene lookup returns CDR1 SGDLS and CDR2 YYNGEE. Trimming shortened V by 0 bases and J by 4 bases, and 11 bases separated the two germline ends. The CDR3 totals 14 residues.

This chain uses TRBV5-1 with TRBJ1-1; possible D gene TRBD1, 6 bases. This CDR3 is 15 amino acids long. V was clipped by 1 base and J by 4 bases, with 14 bases between them. Germline-derived CDR1 and CDR2 are SGHRS and YFSETQ. The CDR3 is CASSLYGGAPTEAFF. The CDR3 DNA sequence: TGCGCCAGCAGCTTGTATGGGGGGGCGCCCACTGAAGCTTTCTTT.

The J gene is TRBJ1-1, the V gene TRBV5-1, with 7 bases lining up with TRBD1. This CDR3 contains 14 residues. V trimming: 5 bases; J trimming: 6 bases; junction bases outside the gene matches: 10. Germline assignment: CDR1 SGHRS and CDR2 YFSETQ. CDR3 amino acids: CASSTTGFEAEAFF. CDR3 bases: TGCGCCAGCAGTACGACAGGGTTTGAGGCTGAAGCTTTCTTT.

The V and J genes are TRBV28 and TRBJ1-1; D is unresolved. V lost 9 bases to trimming and J lost 5 bases, with 19 bases between them. Germline-derived CDR1 and CDR2 are MDHEN and SYDVKM. This CDR3 comprises 14 residues. The CDR3 loop reads CASSHQVGVTEAFF. In DNA, the CDR3 is TGTGCCAGTTCCCACCAGGTCGGGGTTACTGAAGCTTTCTTT.

This chain joins TRBV18 and TRBJ1-4; D is uncertain. The CDR3 spans 15 residues. V shed 2 bases and J shed 2 bases, with 9 bases lying between them. The V gene's germline CDR1 is KGHSH and CDR2 LQKENI. In DNA form, the CDR3 reads TGTGCCAGCTCACCATCGACGGGGACTAATGAAAAACTGTTTTTT. This gives the protein CASSPSTGTNEKLFF.

V is TRBV6-5 and J is TRBJ2-3; the D gene is possibly TRBD1 (6 bases). The germline V gene has CDR1 MNHEY and CDR2 SVGAGI. This CDR3 region has 14 residues. Trimming removed 6 bases from V and 0 bases from J, with 10 bases in between. CDR3: CASRMDRSTDTQYF. Here the CDR3 DNA reads TGTGCCAGCAGGATGGACAGAAGCACAGATACGCAGTATTTT.

The V call is TRBV11-2, the J call TRBJ1-2, with D maybe TRBD1 (5 bases). The V end lost 1 base, the J end lost 5 bases, and 14 bases lay between the germline ends. This CDR3 has 15 amino acids. The germline V gene encodes CDR1 SGHAT and CDR2 FQNNGV. The CDR3 nucleotides read TGTGCCAGCAGCTTAGGTCGGGGGACGGGATATGGCTACACCTTC. This translates into CASSLGRGTGYGYTF.

The CDR3 sequence: CASSQSSGAGSNQPQHF. In DNA, the CDR3 is TGTGCCAGCAGTCAATCTAGTGGGGCAGGAAGCAATCAGCCCCAGCATTTT. The chain recombines TRBV6-6 with TRBJ1-5, with D possibly matching TRBD1 (5 bases). This CDR3 has 17 residues. CDR1 and CDR2 (germline): MNHNY, SVGAGI (reference sequence). Trimming pared 5 bases from V and 1 base from J, leaving 18 bases between.

V is TRBV9 and J is TRBJ1-4; D may be TRBD1 (5 bases). The germline V and J ends were trimmed by 0 bases and 0 bases, with 6 bases remaining between them. CDR1 and CDR2 (germline): SGDLS, YYNGEE. There are 15 residues in the CDR3. In DNA, the CDR3 is TGTGCCAGCAGCGTAGGACAGACAACTAATGAAAAACTGTTTTTT. Encoded protein: CASSVGQTTNEKLFF.